This record concerns one TCR beta chain sequence. The amount of total RNA extracted per sample was at least 5 micrograms. Using a J-beta primer mix together with a sample-barcoded 5' primer, a second PCR was run for roughly 7 to 12 cycles. Per-sample output comprised a minimum of 2.5 million paired-end reads containing CDR3. Each CDR3 protein gets one entry after TCRdb re-called the 5' RACE reads with MiXCR. The table lists about 1.8 million distinct CDR3 sequences, less than 50% of them singletons, with roughly 2% in the top ten. The data are from a study of blood T cells in healthy people across ages. The overall study: Template switching captured about one barcoded beta molecule per two T cells.

Germline loops: CDR1 SQVTM, CDR2 ANQGSEA. V lost 6 bases and J lost 7, with 16 bases in between. This CDR3 is built from 13 residues. The clonotype originates from a woman aged 40 to 50 in good health. The chain links TRBV29-1 to TRBJ2-1, with D tentatively TRBD2 (5 bases). Specimen: blood. The CDR3 here is CSVELVFGNEQFF. Written as DNA, the CDR3 is TGCAGCGTGGAACTAGTTTTCGGTAATGAGCAGTTCTTC.